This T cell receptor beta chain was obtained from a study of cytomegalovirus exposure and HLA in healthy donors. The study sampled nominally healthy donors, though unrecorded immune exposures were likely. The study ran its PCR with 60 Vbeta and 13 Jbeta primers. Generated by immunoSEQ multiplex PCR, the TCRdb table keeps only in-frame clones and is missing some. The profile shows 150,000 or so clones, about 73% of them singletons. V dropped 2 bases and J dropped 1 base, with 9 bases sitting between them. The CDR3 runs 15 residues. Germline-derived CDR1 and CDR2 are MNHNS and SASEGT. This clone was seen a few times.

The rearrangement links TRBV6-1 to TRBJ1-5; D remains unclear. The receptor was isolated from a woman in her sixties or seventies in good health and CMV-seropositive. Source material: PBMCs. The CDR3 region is CASSEWADSNQPQHF. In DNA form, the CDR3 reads TGTGCCAGCAGTGAATGGGCAGACAGCAATCAGCCCCAGCATTTT.